The subject of this entry is one TCR beta chain. Its antigen is unknown. The record originates from a study of T-cell reconstitution after alpha-beta-depleted transplantation in children. As it was prepared, the TCRbeta library received unique molecular identifiers. TCRdb processed the PCR reads anew with MiXCR; each CDR3 protein has one entry. Among 300,000 to 350,000 distinct CDR3 sequences listed, around 16% were seen once. Whole-study findings and limits: Reports say that about two months after transplant, the alpha-beta T cells came out of several hundred graft clones that had expanded. TCRbeta diversity was high at day 60 in some patients (a result of surviving recipient T cells and thymic progenitors). At one year after transplant, newly produced T cells mostly accounted for T-cell counts and diversity.

CDR3 length: 14 amino acids. V was pared by 7 bases and J by 2 bases, with 15 bases between. The J gene is TRBJ2-7, the V gene TRBV12-3 or TRBV12-4; D is undetermined. This specimen was PBMCs, mostly from graft donor cells, taken 360 days after TCRalphabeta/CD19-depleted stem cell transplant. This TCR was sampled from a male patient between 2 and 15 years old who had a stem cell transplant for acute lymphoblastic leukemia, so the T cells may come from the graft donor. The CDR3 DNA sequence: TGTGCCAGCACGTCTTACGGTCCTACCTACGAGCAGTACTTC. Amino acids: CASTSYGPTYEQYF.